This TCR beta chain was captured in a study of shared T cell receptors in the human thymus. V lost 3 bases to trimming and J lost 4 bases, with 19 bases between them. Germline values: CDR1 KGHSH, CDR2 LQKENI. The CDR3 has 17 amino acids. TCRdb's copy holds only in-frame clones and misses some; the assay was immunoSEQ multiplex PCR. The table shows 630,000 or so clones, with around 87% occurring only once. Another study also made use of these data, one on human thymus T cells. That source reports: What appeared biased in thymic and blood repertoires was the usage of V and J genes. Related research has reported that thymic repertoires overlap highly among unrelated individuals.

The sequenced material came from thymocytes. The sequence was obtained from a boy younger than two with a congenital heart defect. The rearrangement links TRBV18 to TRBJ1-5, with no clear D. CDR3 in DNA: TGTGCCAGCTCACCGGTCGGCAGGATCACCGCTAATCAGCCCCAGCATTTT. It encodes CASSPVGRITANQPQHF.